This T cell receptor (beta chain) comes out of a study of T cell changes during pregnancy in multiple sclerosis. V lost 3 bases to trimming and J lost 6 bases; unmatched junction nucleotides: 4. Germline V gene data show CDR1 as LNHDA and CDR2 as SQIVND (reference sequence). CDR3 size: 14 residues. This clone has only one observation. Method: immunoSEQ multiplex PCR; TCRdb's copy keeps in-frame clones and lacks some. The top ten hold 0.37% of the sample, which has tens of thousands of clones, around 90% seen once. Sequences were derived from CD4+ T cells from peripheral blood mononuclear cells, sampled after pregnancy. The receptor was isolated from a female donor in good health, enrolled as a control in a pregnancy study. This chain joins TRBV19 and TRBJ2-3; TRBD2 agrees at 9 bases. This chain's CDR3 is CASSIVLAGDTQYF. The CDR3 DNA reads as TGTGCCAGTAGTATTGTGCTAGCGGGGGATACGCAGTATTTT. The complete variable domain, with remaining parts taken from reference TRBV19 and TRBJ2-3, reads DGGITQSPKYLFRKEGQNVTLSCEQNLNHDAMYWYRQDPGQGLRLIYYSQIVNDFQKGDIAEGYSVSREKKESFPLTVTSAQKNPTAFYLCASSIVLAGDTQYFGPGTRLTVL.